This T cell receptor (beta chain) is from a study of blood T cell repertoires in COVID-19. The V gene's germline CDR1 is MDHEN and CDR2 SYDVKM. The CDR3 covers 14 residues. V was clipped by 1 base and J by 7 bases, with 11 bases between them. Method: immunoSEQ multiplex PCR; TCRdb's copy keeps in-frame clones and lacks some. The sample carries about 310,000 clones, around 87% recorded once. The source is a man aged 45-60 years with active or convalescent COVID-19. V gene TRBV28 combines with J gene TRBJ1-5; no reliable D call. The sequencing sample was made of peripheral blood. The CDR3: CASSLSLESQPQHF. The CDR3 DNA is TGTGCCAGCAGTTTATCCTTGGAGTCACAGCCCCAGCATTTT.